The 21 T cell receptor beta chains in this list originate from one sample, sequenced in a study of response to subunit inactivated influenza vaccine. MiXCR, applied by TCRdb to the RT-PCR reads, yields one record per CDR3 protein. Altogether 400,000 to 550,000 distinct CDR3 sequences are present, 25% being singletons, with the ten largest covering 1.5% to 2%. The sequenced sample was CD4+ T cells sorted from PBMCs, obtained 5 to 6 days after vaccination. All receptors come from a man aged 50-60 years who received an inactivated influenza vaccine.

Only a few counts were recorded for this clonotype. The V and J genes are TRBV7-2 and TRBJ1-6, with D hard to call. The CDR3 length is 16 residues. Germline CDR1 SGHTA, CDR2 FQGNSA. Trimming left V 1 base short and J 7 bases short, with 14 bases between. DNA of the CDR3: TGTGCCAGCAGCTTAGGCGGGAACCGCCGAAATTCACCCCTCCACTTT. Translated: CASSLGGNRRNSPLHF.

This clonotype was recorded many times. This chain links TRBV7-6 with TRBJ2-1; 10 nucleotides align to TRBD1. CDR3 size: 16 residues. The V gene end was trimmed by 1 base and the J gene end by 8 bases; junction bases not matched to a gene: 8. The germline V gene encodes CDR1 SGHVS and CDR2 FNYEAQ. In DNA form, the CDR3 reads TGTGCCAGCAGCTTAGTGATTCGGACAGGGGGTGATGAGCAGTTCTTC. Protein product: CASSLVIRTGGDEQFF.

The chain carries TRBV4-1 and TRBJ2-5; D might be TRBD2 (6 bases). Trimming cost V 0 bases and J 4 bases, with 15 bases left between them. This CDR3 has 16 residues. Germline CDR1 and CDR2: MGHRA and YSYEKL. As DNA, the CDR3 is TGCGCCAGCAGCCAAGAAGCAGGGAGGTTTGGAGAGACCCAGTACTTC. It codes for CASSQEAGRFGETQYF.

This clonotype was seen only once. This chain connects TRBV28 to TRBJ1-5, with 8 bases aligning to TRBD1. The J segment lost 6 bases and the V segment lost 4 bases, leaving 8 bases of the junction unmatched. CDR1 is MDHEN, CDR2 SYDVKM, per germline. This CDR3 comprises 15 residues. The CDR3 here is CASSSYGQGFQPQHF. CDR3 nucleotide sequence: TGTGCCAGCAGTTCGTATGGACAGGGCTTTCAGCCCCAGCATTTT.

This clonotype was counted only a few times. J is TRBJ2-4 and V is TRBV28; maybe TRBD1 (5 bases). The germline gives CDR1 MDHEN, CDR2 SYDVKM. Trimming removed 3 bases at V and 0 bases at J, with 15 bases between. The CDR3 loop spans 17 amino acids. DNA for the CDR3: TGTGCCAGCAGTTTCCAGGGCGCGGTATTAGCCAAAAACATTCAGTACTTC. This codes for CASSFQGAVLAKNIQYF.

This clonotype appeared a few times. This sequence joins TRBV20-1 and TRBJ2-7; 8 nucleotides align to TRBD1. Germline V gene lookup returns CDR1 DFQATT and CDR2 SNEGSKA (reference sequence). The CDR3 has 16 residues. With V trimmed by 0 bases and J by 4 bases, 11 bases remained unmatched. The CDR3 here is CSAREFLTGARYEQYF. In DNA, the CDR3 is TGCAGTGCTAGAGAGTTTCTGACAGGGGCGCGGTACGAGCAGTACTTC.

This clonotype was observed a few times. The chain is built from TRBV20-1 and TRBJ2-7; D may be TRBD2 (5 bases). V gave up 0 bases and J gave up 2 bases, with 11 bases separating them. The CDR3 contains 14 residues. The germline CDR1 and CDR2 sequences are DFQATT and SNEGSKA (reference sequence). CDR3 sequence (DNA): TGCAGTGCTAGAGATCTGAGGGTTGCCTACGAGCAGTACTTC. This gives the protein CSARDLRVAYEQYF.

This chain joins TRBV7-2 and TRBJ2-4; 13 nucleotides line up with TRBD2. V was pared by 5 bases and J by 2 bases, with 3 bases of the junction left unmatched. Germline CDR1 reads SGHTA; CDR2 reads FQGNSA. The CDR3 contains 16 residues. CDR3 bases: TGTGCCAGCAGCCTACTAGCGGGAGGGCCCAAAAACATTCAGTACTTC. Translating it yields CASSLLAGGPKNIQYF. Based on the CDR3 plus reference TRBV7-2 and TRBJ2-4, the full variable domain is GAGVSQSPSNKVTEKGKDVELRCDPISGHTALYWYRQSLGQGLEFLIYFQGNSAPDKSGLPSDRFSAERTGGSVSTLTIQRTQQEDSAVYLCASSLLAGGPKNIQYFGAGTRLSVL.

The V gene is TRBV5-6, the J gene TRBJ2-2, with D uncertain. CDR1 is SGHDT, CDR2 YYEEEE, per germline. Trimming stripped 1 base from V and 4 bases from J, with 5 bases between. This CDR3 has 13 residues. CDR3 sequence: CASSLPRTGELFF. In DNA form, the CDR3 reads TGTGCCAGCAGCTTGCCACGCACCGGGGAGCTGTTTTTT.

The chain recombines TRBV3-1 with TRBJ2-3, with TRBD1 matching 9 bases. This CDR3 region has 17 residues. V gave up 1 base and J gave up 4 bases; unmatched junction bases: 9. CDR1 is LGHDT, CDR2 YNNKEL, per germline (reference sequence). The CDR3 here is CASSQGSGTGFADTQYF. CDR3 sequence (DNA): TGTGCCAGCAGCCAAGGCTCCGGGACAGGGTTTGCAGATACGCAGTATTTT.

The genes are TRBV5-1 and TRBJ2-4; D assignment may be TRBD1 or TRBD2 (5 bases each). Germline V CDR1 and CDR2: SGHRS, YFSETQ. Trimming stripped 4 bases from V and 7 bases from J, with 15 bases between. The CDR3 is 14 residues long. The CDR3 protein is CASSDRDVPNIQYF. The CDR3 DNA sequence: TGCGCCAGCAGCGACCGGGACGTTCCCAACATTCAGTACTTC.

The chain combines TRBV7-2 with TRBJ2-3; D remains ambiguous. Germline lookup yields CDR1 SGHTA and CDR2 FQGNSA. This CDR3 contains 12 residues. Trimming removed 4 bases from V and 2 bases from J, with 4 bases in between. CDR3 region: CASSWDTDTQYF. In DNA form, the CDR3 reads TGTGCCAGCAGCTGGGACACAGATACGCAGTATTTT. The full variable domain, its missing parts supplied by reference TRBV7-2 and TRBJ2-3, is GAGVSQSPSNKVTEKGKDVELRCDPISGHTALYWYRQSLGQGLEFLIYFQGNSAPDKSGLPSDRFSAERTGGSVSTLTIQRTQQEDSAVYLCASSWDTDTQYFGPGTRLTVL.

There are a few counts of this clonotype. Mismatch with germline at one junction end may stem from a read error. The gene calls are TRBV7-7 and TRBJ2-3, with D possibly called TRBD1 or TRBD2 (5 bases each). CDR1 and CDR2 from the germline V gene are SSHAT and FNYEAQ (reference sequence). CDR3 length equals 16 residues. The CDR3: CASSPISGTPGGTQYF. CDR3 nucleotide sequence: TGTGCTAGCAGCCCGATATCCGGGACGCCCGGAGGAACGCAGTATTTT.

The CDR3 loop is CSARTLAGAYEQYF. The CDR3 nucleotides are TGCAGTGCTAGAACACTAGCGGGGGCCTACGAGCAGTACTTC. The gene calls are TRBV20-1 and TRBJ2-7; 11 bases agree with TRBD2. With V trimmed by 2 bases and J by 2 bases, 2 bases remained unmatched. CDR1 and CDR2 (germline): DFQATT, SNEGSKA (reference sequence). This CDR3 has 14 amino acids.

This clonotype was seen a handful of times. The V call is TRBV10-3, the J call TRBJ2-2; D remains ambiguous. Per germline, CDR1 ENHRY and CDR2 SYGVKD. CDR3 length: 11 amino acids. Trimming left V 2 bases short and J 6 bases short, with 1 base between. The CDR3 here is CAISEAGELFF. In nucleotides, the CDR3 is TGTGCCATCAGTGAGGCCGGGGAGCTGTTTTTT.

V is TRBV7-2 and J is TRBJ2-3; possible D gene TRBD2, 6 bases. CDR1 is SGHTA and CDR2 is FQGNSA in the germline V gene. Trimming took off 5 bases at V and 0 bases at J, with 12 bases between the two ends. The CDR3 totals 15 residues. The CDR3 region is CASSPTGTSTDTQYF. The DNA for the CDR3 is TGTGCCAGCAGCCCTACCGGGACTAGCACAGATACGCAGTATTTT.

This clonotype was counted a few times. The chain is built from TRBV7-9 and TRBJ2-2; the D is unclear. There are 14 residues in the CDR3. V was shortened by 5 bases and J by 9 bases, with 16 bases between the two germline ends. CDR1 is SEHNR, CDR2 FQNEAQ, per germline (reference sequence). Here the CDR3 reads CASSPDPASRELFF. CDR3 coding DNA: TGTGCCAGCAGCCCCGACCCAGCATCCCGGGAGCTGTTTTTT.

This chain connects TRBV6-5 to TRBJ1-1; D call uncertain. The V end was cut by 5 bases, the J end by 6 bases, with 13 bases between. The germline CDR1 and CDR2 sequences are MNHEY and SVGAGI. The CDR3 spans 13 residues. Here the CDR3 DNA reads TGTGCCAGCAGTATACCTAACGGCGCTGAAGCTTTCTTT. As protein: CASSIPNGAEAFF.

This chain links TRBV6-1 with TRBJ2-3; 8 bases match TRBD2. The CDR3 covers 16 residues. From germline, CDR1 is MNHNS and CDR2 SASEGT. J was trimmed by 4 bases and V by 6 bases; bases with no gene match: 12. The CDR3 DNA is TGTGCCAGCAGGGGGATTGGACTAGCTTTTGCAGATACGCAGTATTTT. It encodes CASRGIGLAFADTQYF.

The sample holds a few counts of this clonotype. This chain joins TRBV11-2 and TRBJ2-4, with D unresolved. Trimming removed 1 base at V and 8 bases at J, with 9 bases between. The CDR3 consists of 13 residues. Per the germline V gene, CDR1 is SGHAT and CDR2 is FQNNGV. The CDR3 coding sequence is TGTGCCAGCAGCTTAGTAGTTGGGTACATTCAGTACTTC. Translated: CASSLVVGYIQYF.

The V call is TRBV12-3 or TRBV12-4, the J call TRBJ2-3, with D possibly matching TRBD1 (6 bases). This CDR3 comprises 14 residues. The V end lost 0 bases, the J end lost 4 bases, and 8 bases lay between the germline ends. The CDR3 reads CASSLAAGADTQYF. The CDR3 DNA is TGTGCCAGCAGTTTAGCTGCAGGGGCAGATACGCAGTATTTT.